This TCR beta chain appears in the sequencing data of a study of T cells expressing NK-cell markers. Reprocessing the 5' RACE reads, TCRdb reports a single entry for every CDR3 protein and omits DNA. The repertoire shows some 600,000 distinct CDR3 sequences; the top ten hold roughly 3.6%. The CDR3 is 19 residues long. The rearrangement links TRBV12-3 or TRBV12-4 to TRBJ2-5; TCRdb's assignment of TRBD2 cannot be checked, as there is no DNA. This clonotype was obtained from a young man in good health. The specimen was blood T cells: a sorted CD56 or NKG2C T cell subset, CD4+ or CD8+ T cells, or bulk PBMC T cells (not recorded which). CDR3 amino acids: CASSPLLRTSGRGQETQYF.